This T cell receptor beta chain is drawn from a study of T-cell memory formation after mild COVID-19. 5'RACE, which relied on constant-segment primers, yielded TCR alpha and TCR beta cDNA libraries carrying sample barcodes and UMIs. One entry per CDR3 protein, called by TCRdb with MiXCR from the 5' RACE reads. The data hold 150,000 to 200,000 distinct CDR3 sequences, with roughly 12% observed a single time. This clonotype has just a few counts. The antigen is not known. Study-level points and caveats: Researchers could not confirm that second-wave clones peaking on day 37 targeted SARS-CoV-2. Cross-reactive memory apparently joined, as some responding clones appeared in pre-infection memory.

Germline assignment: CDR1 SQVTM and CDR2 ANQGSEA. The length of the CDR3 is 17 residues. The V end was cut by 4 bases, the J end by 6 bases, with 27 bases between. Sequenced material: PBMCs or a T cell subset sorted from them (not recorded which). The origin of this receptor is a man younger than 35 who had mild COVID-19 (a few samples of this study predate the infection). Cell type and time point are not known. The V call is TRBV29-1, the J call TRBJ1-2; maybe TRBD1 (5 bases). The CDR3 bases are TGCAGCGTTGCAGGTATCCCGGGGCTGGGAAATTTTAATGGCTACACCTTC. Amino acids: CSVAGIPGLGNFNGYTF.